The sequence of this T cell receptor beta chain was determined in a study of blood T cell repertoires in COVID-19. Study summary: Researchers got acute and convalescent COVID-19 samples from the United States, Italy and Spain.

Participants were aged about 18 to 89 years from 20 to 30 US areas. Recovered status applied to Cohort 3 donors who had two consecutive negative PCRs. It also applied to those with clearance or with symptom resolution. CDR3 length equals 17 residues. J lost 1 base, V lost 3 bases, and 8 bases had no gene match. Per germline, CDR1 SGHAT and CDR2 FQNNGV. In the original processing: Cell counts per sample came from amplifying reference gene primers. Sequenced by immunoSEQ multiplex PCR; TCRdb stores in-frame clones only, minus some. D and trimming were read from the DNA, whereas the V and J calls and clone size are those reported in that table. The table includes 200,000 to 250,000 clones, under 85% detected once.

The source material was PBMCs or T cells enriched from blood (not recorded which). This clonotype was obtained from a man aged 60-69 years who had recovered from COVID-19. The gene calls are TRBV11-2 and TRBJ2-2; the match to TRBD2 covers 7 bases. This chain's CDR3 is CASSFGRGFLNTGELFF. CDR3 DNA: TGTGCCAGCAGCTTTGGGCGGGGGTTCCTGAACACCGGGGAGCTGTTTTTT.